These 24 T cell receptor beta chains originate from one sample sequenced in a study of OX40 agonist ivuxolimab in advanced cancers. TCRdb's copy holds only in-frame clones and misses some; the assay was immunoSEQ multiplex PCR. Among roughly 75,000 clones, roughly nine tenths were seen once, and the ten largest hold about 1%. This specimen consisted of CD4+ or CD8+ T cells sorted from blood, obtained in a trial of the OX40 agonist ivuxolimab. The receptors stem from an adult with an advanced solid tumor such as melanoma, head and neck, liver or kidney cancer.

The chain uses TRBV28 and TRBJ2-7; 13 bases map to TRBD2. The CDR3 length is 16 residues. CDR1 and CDR2 (germline): MDHEN, SYDVKM. The V and J ends lost 1 base and 6 bases, in that order; junction bases with no gene match: 6. The CDR3, as DNA: TGTGCCAGCAGTTTATCCGGACTAGCGGGAGCTGGCGAGCAGTACTTC. This translates into CASSLSGLAGAGEQYF.

This chain links TRBV5-1 with TRBJ2-1; no clear D. CDR1 and CDR2 (germline): SGHRS, YFSETQ. The V end was cut by 0 bases, the J end by 5 bases, with 3 bases between. This CDR3 region has 12 residues. The CDR3 bases are TGCGCCAGCAGCTTGGAGGACAATGAGCAGTTCTTC. This encodes CASSLEDNEQFF.

This chain links TRBV7-9 with TRBJ2-3; 8 positions match TRBD2. CDR3 length equals 13 residues. V gave up 8 bases and J gave up 6 bases; unmatched junction bases: 7. Germline values: CDR1 SEHNR, CDR2 FQNEAQ (reference sequence). The CDR3 nucleotides read TGTGCCAGCCGGGAGGGGAGCGAGGATACGCAGTATTTT. As protein: CASREGSEDTQYF.

A few counts support this clone. The chain joins TRBV10-2 to TRBJ2-5, with 10 bases fitting TRBD2. The germline CDR1 and CDR2 sequences are WSHSY and SAAADI. The V and J ends lost 4 bases and 3 bases, in that order; junction bases with no gene match: 5. The CDR3 is 15 residues long. In DNA form, the CDR3 reads TGCGCCAGCAGTGTAGCGGGAGGACGGGAAGAGACCCAGTACTTC. It is translated as CASSVAGGREETQYF.

This CDR3 reads CASTGELAGTYEQYF. The CDR3 DNA sequence: TGTGCCAGCACAGGGGAGTTAGCGGGAACCTACGAGCAGTACTTC. This chain joins TRBV7-2 and TRBJ2-7, with TRBD2 matching 8 bases. The trim removed 7 bases at V and 2 bases at J, leaving 10 bases unmatched. Germline lookup yields CDR1 SGHTA and CDR2 FQGNSA. The CDR3 runs 15 residues.

The V call is TRBV30, the J call TRBJ1-1; D is ambiguous. There are 13 residues in the CDR3. Germline CDR1 reads GTSNPN; CDR2 reads SVGIG (reference sequence). V lost 4 bases, J lost 1 base, and 10 bases lay in between. The CDR3 loop is CAWKANRNTEAFF. In DNA form, the CDR3 reads TGTGCCTGGAAAGCTAACAGGAACACTGAAGCTTTCTTT.

This clone appeared once. The rearrangement links TRBV6-5 to TRBJ1-5, with 7 bases matching TRBD1. The CDR3 totals 15 residues. With 6 bases clipped from V and 11 bases from J, the junction kept 16 bases outside the gene matches. Germline loops: CDR1 MNHEY, CDR2 SVGAGI. The CDR3 DNA sequence: TGTGCCAGCAGATCAACGGACAGGCTCGCGTCGTCCCAGCATTTT. This sequence encodes CASRSTDRLASSQHF.

In this sample, this clone turned up a few times. The gene calls are TRBV7-2 and TRBJ1-5; D is unclear. This CDR3 has 12 amino acids. Per germline, CDR1 SGHTA and CDR2 FQGNSA. Trimming took off 6 bases at V and 8 bases at J, with 11 bases between the two ends. CDR3 coding DNA: TGTGCCAGCAGGGTTGGTTCGGAGCCCCAGCATTTT. Its translation is CASRVGSEPQHF.

V gene TRBV18 combines with J gene TRBJ2-7, with no clear D. Trimming left V 3 bases short and J 1 base short, with 10 bases between. Germline lookup yields CDR1 KGHSH and CDR2 LQKENI. This CDR3 spans 14 amino acids. The CDR3 DNA sequence: TGTGCCAGCTCACCGGGTTCGCGTTCCTACGAGCAGTACTTC. Encoded protein: CASSPGSRSYEQYF.

This clone has just one count. The DNA of the CDR3 is TGTGCCAGCAGTTTAACAGCGGATCAGCCCCAGCATTTT. Its protein is CASSLTADQPQHF. This chain links TRBV6-5 with TRBJ1-5, with no clear D. Germline V gives CDR1 MNHEY, CDR2 SVGAGI. This CDR3 has 13 residues. Trimming cost V 4 bases and J 5 bases, with 9 bases left between them.

V gene TRBV7-9 combines with J gene TRBJ2-3; TRBD2 aligns across 11 bases. The CDR3 loop spans 15 amino acids. Germline-derived CDR1 and CDR2 are SEHNR and FQNEAQ (reference sequence). V trimming: 5 bases; J trimming: 1 base; junction bases outside the gene matches: 2. CDR3 amino acids: CASSKGLAGTDTQYF. CDR3 coding DNA: TGTGCCAGCAGCAAGGGACTAGCGGGCACAGATACGCAGTATTTT.

The chain links TRBV4-3 to TRBJ2-2; 7 bases are shared with TRBD1. Germline CDR1 reads LGHNA; CDR2 reads YSLEER. This CDR3 has 14 amino acids. The trim removed 4 bases at V and 1 base at J, leaving 0 bases unmatched. The CDR3 DNA sequence: TGCGCCAGCAGCCGGGACAGGAACACCGGGGAGCTGTTTTTT. Protein product: CASSRDRNTGELFF.

Only a few counts were recorded for this clone. The chain carries TRBV7-8 and TRBJ1-5; D is possibly TRBD1 (6 bases). The CDR3 is made up of 14 amino acids. Trimming removed 2 bases from V and 5 bases from J, with 10 bases in between. Germline V lookup: CDR1 SGHVS, CDR2 FQNEAQ. CDR3 DNA: TGTGCCAGCAGCTTATCAGGGGCGGATCAGCCCCAGCATTTT. As protein: CASSLSGADQPQHF. The full variable domain, with the rest looked up from reference TRBV7-8 and TRBJ1-5, is GAGVSQSPRYKVAKRGQDVALRCDPISGHVSLFWYQQALGQGPEFLTYFQNEAQLDKSGLPSDRFFAERPEGSVSTLKIQRTQQEDSAVYLCASSLSGADQPQHFGDGTRLSIL.

This clone has a single count. This chain links TRBV5-1 with TRBJ1-3, with no clear D. Germline V gene lookup returns CDR1 SGHRS and CDR2 YFSETQ. Trimming left V 0 bases short and J 3 bases short, with 7 bases between. CDR3 length: 14 residues. The CDR3: CASSLADNGNTIYF. CDR3 sequence (DNA): TGCGCCAGCAGCTTGGCCGACAATGGAAACACCATATATTTT.

The V gene is TRBV5-1, the J gene TRBJ1-1; possibly TRBD1 for D (5 bases). This CDR3 has 12 residues. With 4 bases removed from V and 4 bases from J, the gap between germline ends came to 8 bases. Germline assignment: CDR1 SGHRS and CDR2 YFSETQ. The CDR3 region is CASSPGTTEAFF. As DNA, the CDR3 is TGCGCCAGCAGCCCCGGGACCACTGAAGCTTTCTTT.

This chain uses TRBV6-6 with TRBJ1-2; 11 bases match TRBD1. The V gene's germline CDR1 is MNHNY and CDR2 SVGAGI (reference sequence). The CDR3 loop spans 16 amino acids. The V gene end was trimmed by 0 bases and the J gene end by 7 bases; junction bases not matched to a gene: 7. Here the CDR3 reads CASSYSPGTGGSGYTF. CDR3 DNA sequence: TGTGCCAGCAGTTACTCTCCTGGGACAGGGGGAAGTGGCTACACCTTC.

The CDR3 loop is CASSAGVFRVLAGGYEQYF. The CDR3 DNA reads TGTGCCAGCAGCGCTGGTGTTTTTCGGGTGCTAGCGGGGGGATACGAGCAGTACTTC. The V and J genes are TRBV7-2 and TRBJ2-7; 11 bases map to TRBD2. This CDR3 is built from 19 residues. V lost 5 bases to trimming and J lost 4 bases; unmatched junction nucleotides: 19. The germline gives CDR1 SGHTA, CDR2 FQGNSA.

J is TRBJ1-4 and V is TRBV2; the D is unclear. Trimming removed 7 bases from V and 8 bases from J, with 17 bases in between. CDR1 and CDR2 from the germline V gene are SNHLY and FYNNEI. This CDR3 has 14 residues. The CDR3 loop reads CASINWLGGEKLFF. The CDR3 DNA follows: TGTGCCAGCATCAACTGGCTCGGAGGAGAAAAACTGTTTTTT.

The V and J genes are TRBV2 and TRBJ2-5, with 7 bases lining up with TRBD1. CDR3 length: 14 amino acids. Germline CDR1 and CDR2: SNHLY and FYNNEI. V shed 5 bases and J 2 bases; nucleotides not matched to a gene: 5. CDR3 region: CASSLGQDQETQYF. CDR3 sequence (DNA): TGTGCCAGCAGTCTCGGACAGGATCAAGAGACCCAGTACTTC. The full variable domain, completed using reference TRBV2 and TRBJ2-5, is EPEVTQTPSHQVTQMGQEVILRCVPISNHLYFYWYRQILGQKVEFLVSFYNNEISEKSEIFDDQFSVERPDGSNFTLKIRSTKLEDSAMYFCASSLGQDQETQYFGPGTRLLVL.

The chain combines TRBV5-1 with TRBJ2-1; 8 bases align to TRBD1. Germline CDR1 SGHRS, CDR2 YFSETQ. This CDR3 comprises 15 residues. V was pared by 0 bases and J by 7 bases, with 6 bases of the junction left unmatched. The CDR3 reads CASSLEGQAENEQFF. Here the CDR3 DNA reads TGCGCCAGCAGCTTGGAGGGACAGGCAGAGAATGAGCAGTTCTTC.

This chain uses TRBV10-3 with TRBJ2-3; 7 positions match TRBD2. CDR3 length: 12 amino acids. Trimming cost V 8 bases and J 4 bases; bases outside gene matches: 3. CDR1 and CDR2 (germline): ENHRY, SYGVKD. CDR3 coding DNA: TGTGCCATCCGGGGGGAGGCAGATACGCAGTATTTT. This sequence encodes CAIRGEADTQYF.

This rearrangement joins TRBV29-1 to TRBJ2-1, with D perhaps being TRBD1 or TRBD2 (5 bases each). This CDR3 spans 13 amino acids. Germline CDR1 reads SQVTM; CDR2 reads ANQGSEA. Trimming removed 8 bases from V and 5 bases from J, with 16 bases in between. Here the CDR3 reads CSWTGPIDNEQFF. DNA of the CDR3: TGCAGCTGGACGGGACCGATCGACAATGAGCAGTTCTTC.

In its sample, this clone was seen a few times. The chain carries TRBV10-1 and TRBJ2-3, with D unclear. This CDR3 is 14 amino acids long. Germline CDR1 is WNHNN and CDR2 is SYGVQD (reference sequence). V gave up 0 bases and J gave up 0 bases, with 4 bases separating them. The CDR3 here is CASSESTSTDTQYF. Written as DNA, the CDR3 is TGCGCCAGCAGTGAGTCGACTAGCACAGATACGCAGTATTTT.

CDR3 in DNA: TGTGCCAGCTCACCCACCGGGACAGGGGTCGACGAGCAGTACTTC. It specifies CASSPTGTGVDEQYF. The chain combines TRBV18 with TRBJ2-7, with 10 bases lining up with TRBD1. The CDR3 runs to 15 residues. With V trimmed by 3 bases and J by 5 bases, 7 bases remained unmatched. In germline, CDR1 is KGHSH, CDR2 LQKENI.